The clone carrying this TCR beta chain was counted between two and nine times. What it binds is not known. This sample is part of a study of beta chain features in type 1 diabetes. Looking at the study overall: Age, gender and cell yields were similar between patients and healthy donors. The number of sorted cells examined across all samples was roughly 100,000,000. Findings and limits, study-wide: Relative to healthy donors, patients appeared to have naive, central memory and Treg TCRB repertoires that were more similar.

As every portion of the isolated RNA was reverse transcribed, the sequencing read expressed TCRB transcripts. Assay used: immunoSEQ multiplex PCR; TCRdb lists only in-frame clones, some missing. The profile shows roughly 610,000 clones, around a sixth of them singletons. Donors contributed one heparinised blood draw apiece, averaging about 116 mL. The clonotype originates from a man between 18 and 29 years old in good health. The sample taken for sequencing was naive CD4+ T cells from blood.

The CDR3 DNA sequence: TGTGCCAGCAGCCCCCGGACTAGCGGGAGCAACGAGCAGTACTTC. Amino acid sequence: CASSPRTSGSNEQYF. The rearrangement links TRBV11-2 to TRBJ2-7; 13 bases line up with TRBD2. This CDR3 is built from 15 residues. CDR1 is SGHAT, CDR2 FQNNGV, per germline. With 5 bases clipped from V and 5 bases from J, the junction kept 6 bases outside the gene matches.